This T cell receptor beta chain was found in a study of shared clonotypes between healthy human individuals. Each replicate PCR on the sorted subsets used approximately 200 ng DNA (roughly 30,000 T cell genomes). Method: immunoSEQ multiplex PCR; TCRdb's copy keeps in-frame clones and lacks some. Here the sample spans 2 million to 3 million clones, approximately 90% being singletons. Whole-study results and caveats: Generation of non-shared clonotypes was less probable than generation of clonotypes shared by all four donors.

Germline V gene sequence: CDR1 MGHRA, CDR2 YSYEKL. The V segment lost 4 bases and the J segment 7 bases; nucleotides outside the gene matches: 6. The CDR3 is 15 residues long. A note on this clone: The antigen is unknown.

The TCR sequence derives from a man younger than 30 in good health. This rearrangement joins TRBV4-1 to TRBJ2-1; 11 bases are shared with TRBD2. Sequenced sample: naive CD4+ T cells sorted from blood. The subset was: CD45RA+ positively selected. As DNA, the CDR3 is TGCGCCAGCAGCCTACTAGCGGGAGTGGGAAATGAGCAGTTCTTC. Translated: CASSLLAGVGNEQFF.